Shown below are 20 T cell receptor beta chains from a single sample sequenced in a study of blood T cell repertoires in COVID-19. This table comes from immunoSEQ multiplex PCR, and its TCRdb copy is limited to in-frame clones, with some not included. The sample shows some 290,000 clones, roughly 86% of them seen only once. Sequencing input: peripheral blood. The origin of the receptors is a woman under 40 with COVID-19, enrolled during active disease.

The rearrangement uses TRBV19 and TRBJ1-2; 9 bases map to TRBD1. Trimming at V came to 5 bases and at J to 4 bases, leaving 5 bases not matched to a gene. Germline-derived CDR1 and CDR2 are LNHDA and SQIVND (reference sequence). The CDR3 is made up of 14 amino acids. CDR3 DNA sequence: TGTGCCAGTAGTTCGGGACAGGGTGGCTATGGCTACACCTTC. It yields the protein CASSSGQGGYGYTF. The whole variable domain, filled in from reference TRBV19 and TRBJ1-2, reads DGGITQSPKYLFRKEGQNVTLSCEQNLNHDAMYWYRQDPGQGLRLIYYSQIVNDFQKGDIAEGYSVSREKKESFPLTVTSAQKNPTAFYLCASSSGQGGYGYTFGSGTRLTVV.

The rearrangement joins TRBV28 to TRBJ2-3; tentatively, D is TRBD1 (6 bases). Germline V gives CDR1 MDHEN, CDR2 SYDVKM. This CDR3 is 15 amino acids long. The germline V and J ends were trimmed by 7 bases and 2 bases, with 16 bases remaining between them. The CDR3 reads CASTSKGQNTDTQYF. CDR3 bases: TGTGCCAGCACATCAAAAGGACAGAACACAGATACGCAGTATTTT.

J is TRBJ2-1 and V is TRBV24-1; 13 bases fit TRBD2. The CDR3 contains 17 residues. Trimming took 3 bases from V and 2 from J; bases not matched to a gene: 3. Germline assignment: CDR1 KGHDR and CDR2 SFDVKD. Here the CDR3 DNA reads TGTGCCACCAGTGATCCAACTAGCGGGAGGGCCTACAATGAGCAGTTCTTC. This translates into CATSDPTSGRAYNEQFF.

This clone was counted between two and nine times. The CDR3 DNA reads TGTGCCACCAAAGGACAGGGCAATCAGCCCCAGCATTTT. This gives the protein CATKGQGNQPQHF. The gene calls are TRBV6-4 and TRBJ1-5; 7 bases align to TRBD1. Germline V gives CDR1 MRHNA, CDR2 SNTAGT. The J segment lost 2 bases and the V segment lost 10 bases, leaving 5 bases of the junction unmatched. The CDR3 runs to 13 residues.

The rearrangement uses TRBV5-4 and TRBJ1-2, with D possibly matching TRBD1 (6 bases). This CDR3 has 14 residues. Trimming removed 0 bases from V and 2 bases from J, with 8 bases in between. Germline V gene sequence: CDR1 SGHNT, CDR2 YYREEE (reference sequence). CDR3 nucleotide sequence: TGTGCCAGCAGCTTGGTCGGACAGAACTATGGCTACACCTTC. Its translation is CASSLVGQNYGYTF. Complete variable domain (other parts from reference TRBV5-4 and TRBJ1-2): ETGVTQSPTHLIKTRGQQVTLRCSSQSGHNTVSWYQQALGQGPQFIFQYYREEENGRGNFPPRFSGLQFPNYSSELNVNALELDDSALYLCASSLVGQNYGYTFGSGTRLTVV.

Only one count was recorded for this clone. The chain combines TRBV30 with TRBJ2-6, with D unclear. Trimming stripped 1 base from V and 4 bases from J, with 11 bases between. This CDR3 region has 15 residues. From germline, CDR1 is GTSNPN and CDR2 SVGIG (reference sequence). Written as DNA, the CDR3 is TGTGCCTGGAGTGCCCTAGATTCCGGGGCCAACGTCCTGACTTTC. Translation gives CAWSALDSGANVLTF.

The chain has TRBV10-2 and TRBJ2-3, with TRBD2 as a possible D gene (5 bases). Between the trimmed V and J ends, which lost 4 bases and 0 bases, there was a span of 8 bases. Germline V CDR1 and CDR2: WSHSY, SAAADI. There are 14 residues in the CDR3. In DNA form, the CDR3 reads TGCGCCAGCAGTGCAGAGCGGAGCACAGATACGCAGTATTTT. Encoded protein: CASSAERSTDTQYF.

The CDR3 bases are TGCGCCAGCAGCTTCGGAAGGGGATTCGGCGGCTACACCTTC. Its translation is CASSFGRGFGGYTF. The chain joins TRBV5-1 to TRBJ1-2, with D tentatively TRBD1 (5 bases). The germline V gene has CDR1 SGHRS and CDR2 YFSETQ. The CDR3 consists of 14 residues. V was trimmed by 2 bases and J by 8 bases, leaving 16 bases between them.

V and J are TRBV19 and TRBJ2-7, with 8 bases that match TRBD2. Germline loops: CDR1 LNHDA, CDR2 SQIVND (reference sequence). The V gene end was trimmed by 3 bases and the J gene end by 2 bases; junction bases not matched to a gene: 3. There are 14 residues in the CDR3. The CDR3 region is CASSIGSGTYEQYF. The CDR3 nucleotides read TGTGCCAGTAGTATTGGTAGCGGGACCTACGAGCAGTACTTC.

The gene calls are TRBV2 and TRBJ2-2; TRBD1 matches 8 bases. The CDR3 totals 15 residues. Germline V CDR1 and CDR2: SNHLY, FYNNEI. The junction had 5 bases not matched to a gene; V was cut back by 2 bases and J by 6 bases. The CDR3: CASSETAGGSGELFF. The DNA for the CDR3 is TGTGCCAGCAGTGAAACAGCAGGGGGCTCCGGGGAGCTGTTTTTT. Using reference TRBV2 and TRBJ2-2 for the parts outside the CDR3, the full variable domain is EPEVTQTPSHQVTQMGQEVILRCVPISNHLYFYWYRQILGQKVEFLVSFYNNEISEKSEIFDDQFSVERPDGSNFTLKIRSTKLEDSAMYFCASSETAGGSGELFFGEGSRLTVL.

The chain has TRBV3-1 (or the pseudogene TRBV3-2) and TRBJ2-1; 8 bases are shared with TRBD1. Germline trimming cut 5 bases from V and 8 bases from J; bases unmatched to any gene: 8. CDR1 is LGHDT, CDR2 YNNKEL, per germline (reference sequence). The CDR3 runs 14 residues. The CDR3 here is CASSFQGAAYEQFF. CDR3 coding DNA: TGTGCCAGCAGCTTTCAGGGGGCGGCGTATGAGCAGTTCTTC.

This chain uses TRBV5-1 with TRBJ2-7; 11 bases map to TRBD2. Germline V gene lookup returns CDR1 SGHRS and CDR2 YFSETQ. CDR3 length: 17 amino acids. The V and J ends lost 3 bases and 6 bases, in that order; junction bases with no gene match: 14. The CDR3 sequence is CASSSGQGLAEASEQYF. CDR3 bases: TGCGCCAGCAGCTCCGGACAGGGACTAGCGGAGGCATCCGAGCAGTACTTC.

In its sample, this clone was seen once. The chain combines TRBV4-1 with TRBJ2-2, with 9 bases lining up with TRBD2. After removal of 6 bases from V and 5 bases from J, the junction contained 16 bases not matched to a gene. Germline V gene lookup returns CDR1 MGHRA and CDR2 YSYEKL. This CDR3 spans 18 amino acids. CDR3 loop: CASSRSVGREGRTGELFF. CDR3 in DNA: TGCGCCAGCAGTCGTTCAGTAGGGCGGGAGGGCCGTACCGGGGAGCTGTTTTTT.

The chain joins TRBV19 to TRBJ2-7, with TRBD1 identical over 8 bases. Germline V lookup: CDR1 LNHDA, CDR2 SQIVND (reference sequence). The CDR3 totals 14 residues. The J segment lost 3 bases and the V segment lost 3 bases, leaving 4 bases of the junction unmatched. CDR3 protein: CASSIGQGYYEQYF. The CDR3 region has the DNA TGTGCCAGTAGTATCGGACAGGGTTACTACGAGCAGTACTTC.

This chain uses TRBV6-4 with TRBJ2-1, with TRBD2 matching 9 bases. Germline V lookup: CDR1 MRHNA, CDR2 SNTAGT. This CDR3 is built from 14 residues. The trim removed 4 bases at V and 2 bases at J, leaving 0 bases unmatched. This CDR3 reads CASSASGTYNEQFF. For the CDR3, the DNA is TGTGCCAGCAGTGCTAGCGGGACCTACAATGAGCAGTTCTTC.

J is TRBJ2-2 and V is TRBV10-3, with 10 bases matching TRBD1. The CDR3 runs to 16 residues. The junction had 8 bases not matched to a gene; V was cut back by 5 bases and J by 5 bases. Germline CDR1 and CDR2: ENHRY and SYGVKD. The CDR3 region has the DNA TGTGCCATCAGTCCCGTCGGGACAGGGGTAACCGGGGAGCTGTTTTTT. It codes for CAISPVGTGVTGELFF.

The chain links TRBV2 to TRBJ2-7; 11 bases line up with TRBD2. The CDR3 sequence is 16 residues long. Germline trimming cut 1 base from V and 2 bases from J; bases unmatched to any gene: 4. The germline CDR1 and CDR2 sequences are SNHLY and FYNNEI. The CDR3 nucleotides are TGTGCCAGCAGTGAAGGACTAGCGGGACCGCCCTACGAGCAGTACTTC. It yields the protein CASSEGLAGPPYEQYF.

This sequence joins TRBV24-1 and TRBJ2-1; perhaps TRBD1 as D (6 bases). This CDR3 contains 17 residues. Trimming shortened V by 0 bases and J by 0 bases, and 11 bases separated the two germline ends. Germline CDR1 reads KGHDR; CDR2 reads SFDVKD. As DNA, the CDR3 is TGTGCCACCAGTGATTTGCGGATAGGGGGCTCCTACAATGAGCAGTTCTTC. Encoded protein: CATSDLRIGGSYNEQFF.

V and J are TRBV19 and TRBJ1-1, with D tentatively TRBD1 (6 bases). The CDR3 spans 15 residues. Germline values: CDR1 LNHDA, CDR2 SQIVND (reference sequence). Trimming left V 7 bases short and J 2 bases short, with 17 bases between. CDR3 loop: CASTDRPAHNTEAFF. The CDR3 DNA sequence: TGTGCCAGTACTGACAGGCCGGCTCACAACACTGAAGCTTTCTTT.

The sample holds one count of this clone. The chain combines TRBV9 with TRBJ1-6; TRBD1 is a possible D gene (5 bases). Trimming took 5 bases from V and 8 from J, leaving 11 bases between them. This CDR3 has 13 amino acids. Germline CDR1 SGDLS, CDR2 YYNGEE. The CDR3 spells CASSTAGDSPLHF. The CDR3 nucleotides are TGTGCCAGCAGTACCGCGGGGGATTCACCCCTCCACTTT.